This T cell receptor (beta chain) was sequenced for a study of T cell responses to AZD1222 COVID-19 vaccine. Some clones are missing from TCRdb's copy, which holds only in-frame ones; the method was immunoSEQ multiplex PCR. The sample holds approximately 120,000 clones, more than 80% seen once. V shed 4 bases and J shed 5 bases, with 6 bases lying between them. Germline V CDR1 and CDR2: KGHSH, LQKENI. The CDR3 is 11 amino acids. This receptor was taken from an adult in good health. The chain employs TRBV18 and TRBJ2-7; D remains unclear. The sample consisted of peripheral blood, taken on day 0 of AZD1222 vaccination. The CDR3 nucleotides are TGTGCCAGCTCACGTTTAGACGAGCAGTACTTC. Protein: CASSRLDEQYF.